Listed here are 5 T cell receptor beta chains from one sample, sequenced in a study of naive and memory T cell subsets. TCR cDNA received a 3' ligated oligonucleotide that carried a UMI. Four PCR rounds used nested alpha and beta constant region primers plus the SP2 primer. TCRdb re-derived calls from the 5' RACE reads in MiXCR, one entry per CDR3 protein. This sample yields over 200 distinct CDR3 sequences, of which nearly 98% are seen a single time; 15% to 20% belongs to the top ten. The receptors stem from a female donor in good health. This table probably holds off-target reads from a library built for another chain.

A remark on this clonotype: Its ends do not fully match the called genes, so a read error is possible. The gene calls are TRBV7-3 and TRBJ1-2; D is possibly TRBD1 (6 bases). The CDR3 totals 14 residues. Germline-derived CDR1 and CDR2 are SGHTA and FQGTGA. As DNA, the CDR3 is TGTGCCAGCAGCACAACAGGGACTAGCTATAGCTACACCTTC. Amino acids: CASSTTGTSYSYTF.

The V and J genes are TRBV29-1 and TRBJ2-5; D unclear. From germline, CDR1 is SQVTM and CDR2 ANQGSEA. Trimming took 6 bases from V and 2 from J, leaving 13 bases between them. The CDR3 has 13 amino acids. Written as DNA, the CDR3 is TGCAGCGTCGAACGCGGTAATCAAGAGACCCAGTACTTC. Protein sequence: CSVERGNQETQYF.

V usage is TRBV6-6 and J usage is TRBJ2-7; either TRBD1 or TRBD2 may fit D (5 bases each). The germline V and J ends were trimmed by 8 bases and 2 bases, with 13 bases remaining between them. The CDR3 consists of 13 residues. Germline CDR1 is MNHNY and CDR2 is SVGAGI (reference sequence). The CDR3 DNA is TGTGCCAGCCTGAAAACGGGACCCTACGAGCAGTACTTC. Protein: CASLKTGPYEQYF.

This clonotype was picked up one time. V and J are TRBV5-1 and TRBJ2-7; D uncertain. V was clipped by 0 bases and J by 4 bases, with 2 bases between them. Germline loops: CDR1 SGHRS, CDR2 YFSETQ. This CDR3 contains 11 residues. The chain's CDR3 is CASSLGYEQYF. CDR3 nucleotides: TGCGCCAGCAGCTTGGGTTACGAGCAGTACTTC.

This clonotype was found a few times. The V call is TRBV3-1, the J call TRBJ2-7; 7 bases are shared with TRBD1. The V and J ends lost 4 bases and 7 bases, in that order; junction bases with no gene match: 7. CDR1 is LGHDT and CDR2 is YNNKEL in the germline V gene (reference sequence). CDR3 length: 13 amino acids. This chain's CDR3 is CASSPTGTGEQYF. In nucleotides, the CDR3 is TGTGCCAGCAGCCCGACAGGGACCGGGGAGCAGTACTTC.